This passage covers 25 T cell receptor beta chains from one sample sequenced in a study of cytomegalovirus exposure and HLA in healthy donors. Primers included in the PCR were 60 Vbeta and 13 Jbeta primers. The method was immunoSEQ multiplex PCR; TCRdb's version includes in-frame clones alone and lacks a portion of them. In the table there are 95,000 to 110,000 clones, under 80% of which are singletons. Sequencing used PBMCs. The receptors here all came from a woman aged 18-29 years in good health and CMV-seropositive.

The rearrangement links TRBV10-3 to TRBJ1-5; 9 bases match TRBD1. V was clipped by 6 bases and J by 6 bases; unmatched bases: 6. The length of the CDR3 is 14 residues. Germline CDR1 ENHRY, CDR2 SYGVKD. CDR3 protein: CAIREGTGSQPQHF. CDR3 nucleotide sequence: TGTGCCATCAGGGAAGGGACAGGGTCTCAGCCCCAGCATTTT.

The V gene is TRBV9, the J gene TRBJ2-5; 8 nucleotides align to TRBD2. Germline lookup yields CDR1 SGDLS and CDR2 YYNGEE. The CDR3 covers 16 residues. The J segment lost 2 bases and the V segment lost 4 bases, leaving 10 bases of the junction unmatched. CDR3 coding DNA: TGTGCCAGCAGCTCCTCGGCGGGAGGCCCACAAGAGACCCAGTACTTC. Protein: CASSSSAGGPQETQYF.

The rearrangement uses TRBV28 and TRBJ1-4; 7 nucleotides agree with TRBD1. Germline V CDR1 and CDR2: MDHEN, SYDVKM. The CDR3 sequence is 14 residues long. Unmatched junction bases numbered 3, after V lost 5 bases and J lost 3 bases. CDR3 amino acids: CASSKTGPNEKLFF. In nucleotides, the CDR3 is TGTGCCAGCAGTAAGACAGGGCCTAATGAAAAACTGTTTTTT. The whole variable domain, remainder taken from reference TRBV28 and TRBJ1-4, is DVKVTQSSRYLVKRTGEKVFLECVQDMDHENMFWYRQDPGLGLRLIYFSYDVKMKEKGDIPEGYSVSREKKERFSLILESASTNQTSMYLCASSKTGPNEKLFFGSGTQLSVL.

This chain connects TRBV5-1 to TRBJ2-2; no clear D. Trimming shortened V by 0 bases and J by 6 bases, and 9 bases separated the two germline ends. This CDR3 has 14 residues. Germline CDR1 is SGHRS and CDR2 is YFSETQ. The CDR3 DNA reads as TGCGCCAGCAGCTTGGCCAGCGAAGCCGGGGAGCTGTTTTTT. This encodes CASSLASEAGELFF.

The rearrangement uses TRBV4-3 and TRBJ1-5; the D gene is possibly TRBD1 (6 bases). The germline V and J ends were trimmed by 0 bases and 4 bases, with 13 bases remaining between them. The CDR3 runs 16 residues. Germline V lookup: CDR1 LGHNA, CDR2 YSLEER. CDR3 DNA: TGCGCCAGCAGCCAAGACACAGGACAGAGGAATCAGCCCCAGCATTTT. Protein sequence: CASSQDTGQRNQPQHF.

The genes are TRBV20-1 and TRBJ2-5, with D unclear. Germline CDR1 is DFQATT and CDR2 is SNEGSKA (reference sequence). CDR3 length equals 11 residues. Trimming stripped 6 bases from V and 4 bases from J, with 9 bases between. Here the CDR3 reads CSAVSSETQYF. The CDR3, as DNA: TGCAGTGCCGTAAGCTCAGAGACCCAGTACTTC.

The table lists this clone with a count of one. The CDR3 reads CASSGPPTVTYEQYF. The DNA for the CDR3 is TGCGCCAGCAGCGGTCCCCCGACAGTGACCTACGAGCAGTACTTC. The V and J genes are TRBV5-1 and TRBJ2-7, with D tentatively TRBD1 (5 bases). Per germline, CDR1 SGHRS and CDR2 YFSETQ. The CDR3 loop spans 15 amino acids. Trimming stripped 4 bases from V and 2 bases from J, with 16 bases between. The full variable domain, with the rest looked up from reference TRBV5-1 and TRBJ2-7, is KAGVTQTPRYLIKTRGQQVTLSCSPISGHRSVSWYQQTPGQGLQFLFEYFSETQRNKGNFPGRFSGRQFSNSRSEMNVSTLELGDSALYLCASSGPPTVTYEQYFGPGTRLTVT.

The rearrangement uses TRBV7-8 and TRBJ2-7, with TRBD2 identical over 13 bases. The ends lost 3 bases at V and 5 bases at J; junction bases unmatched: 10. The germline V gene encodes CDR1 SGHVS and CDR2 FQNEAQ. This CDR3 is 17 amino acids long. The CDR3 loop reads CASSFAKRTSGSDEQYF. The CDR3 nucleotides read TGTGCCAGCAGCTTCGCGAAAAGGACTAGCGGGAGCGACGAGCAGTACTTC.

J is TRBJ2-1 and V is TRBV4-3; 14 bases match TRBD2. This CDR3 has 17 amino acids. V lost 0 bases and J lost 12; bases outside the gene matches: 10. The germline CDR1 and CDR2 sequences are LGHNA and YSLEER. CDR3: CASSQDGGTSGSRGQFF. The CDR3 DNA follows: TGCGCCAGCAGCCAAGATGGGGGGACTAGCGGGAGTCGGGGGCAGTTCTTC.

V usage is TRBV28 and J usage is TRBJ2-2; D may be TRBD1 (6 bases). Germline V CDR1 and CDR2: MDHEN, SYDVKM. CDR3 length: 16 residues. The ends were cut back, 3 bases at V and 6 bases at J, with 17 bases in the middle. In nucleotides, the CDR3 is TGTGCCAGCAGTTTTTCTAAGGCAGGGGTCCCCGGGGAGCTGTTTTTT. This encodes CASSFSKAGVPGELFF.

This chain links TRBV29-1 with TRBJ2-1; 13 bases agree with TRBD2. Trimming cost V 6 bases and J 5 bases; bases outside gene matches: 4. The CDR3 has 14 amino acids. Germline V gives CDR1 SQVTM, CDR2 ANQGSEA. The CDR3 spells CSVTGTSGNNEQFF. CDR3 nucleotide sequence: TGCAGCGTCACCGGGACTAGCGGGAACAATGAGCAGTTCTTC.

The chain's CDR3 is CASSQGVANTYEQYF. In nucleotides, the CDR3 is TGCGCCAGCAGCCAAGGGGTAGCTAACACCTACGAGCAGTACTTC. The rearrangement uses TRBV4-1 and TRBJ2-7; D remains unclear. CDR1 is MGHRA and CDR2 is YSYEKL in the germline V gene. With 1 base removed from V and 2 bases from J, the gap between germline ends came to 12 bases. The CDR3 runs to 15 residues.

The V gene is TRBV5-1, the J gene TRBJ2-7; 10 nucleotides agree with TRBD2. The V gene end was trimmed by 3 bases and the J gene end by 7 bases; junction bases not matched to a gene: 13. Looked up from germline, CDR1 is SGHRS and CDR2 is YFSETQ. The CDR3 totals 16 residues. The CDR3 loop is CASSSHVQTSGPEQYF. CDR3 sequence (DNA): TGCGCCAGCAGCTCCCACGTTCAGACTAGCGGGCCGGAGCAGTACTTC.

J is TRBJ1-1 and V is TRBV29-1; D remains ambiguous. CDR3 length: 11 residues. The V end lost 7 bases, the J end lost 3 bases, and 9 bases lay between the germline ends. Germline V CDR1 and CDR2: SQVTM, ANQGSEA. CDR3 loop: CSALGDTEAFF. Here the CDR3 DNA reads TGCAGCGCCCTCGGGGACACTGAAGCTTTCTTT.

This clone was detected a few times. V gene TRBV6-5 combines with J gene TRBJ2-1, with TRBD2 matching 8 bases. The V and J ends lost 0 bases and 6 bases, in that order; junction bases with no gene match: 7. This CDR3 contains 16 residues. Germline V gene sequence: CDR1 MNHEY, CDR2 SVGAGI. Here the CDR3 reads CASSYSAGELLNEQFF. DNA of the CDR3: TGTGCCAGCAGTTACTCAGCGGGAGAACTGCTCAATGAGCAGTTCTTC.

The rearrangement links TRBV5-1 to TRBJ1-1; TRBD1 matches 7 bases. V lost 0 bases to trimming and J lost 4 bases; unmatched junction nucleotides: 3. The CDR3 is 14 residues long. Germline assignment: CDR1 SGHRS and CDR2 YFSETQ. The DNA of the CDR3 is TGCGCCAGCAGCTTGGCAGGGGGTCCCACTGAAGCTTTCTTT. Its protein is CASSLAGGPTEAFF.

This clone was counted a few times. The CDR3 here is CASSQGQGALGSGNTIYF. For the CDR3, the DNA is TGCGCCAGCAGCCAAGGACAGGGGGCGTTGGGCTCTGGAAACACCATATATTTT. The V gene is TRBV4-1, the J gene TRBJ1-3; 10 bases line up with TRBD1. CDR1 and CDR2 from the germline V gene are MGHRA and YSYEKL. This CDR3 contains 18 residues. The J segment lost 0 bases and the V segment lost 1 base, leaving 6 bases of the junction unmatched.

The chain employs TRBV29-1 and TRBJ1-2; TRBD1 agrees at 7 bases. CDR3 length equals 13 residues. CDR1 is SQVTM and CDR2 is ANQGSEA in the germline V gene. Trimming cost V 8 bases and J 4 bases; bases outside gene matches: 10. The CDR3 nucleotides read TGCAGCACCGAAGACAGGGTTGGCTATGGCTACACCTTC. Residues: CSTEDRVGYGYTF.

The chain recombines TRBV21-1 with TRBJ2-7; the table gives TRBD2 as D, unverified against the DNA. TRBV21-1 is noted as a pseudogene. CDR3 length: 13 amino acids. Written as DNA, the CDR3 is TGTGAAAATCTGGGACTAGCGGACTACGAGCAGTACTTC. Translating gives CENLGLADYEQYF.

This clone was seen only a few times. The V and J genes are TRBV10-3 and TRBJ2-7; 7 nucleotides match TRBD1. The V gene's germline CDR1 is ENHRY and CDR2 SYGVKD. V trimming: 5 bases; J trimming: 5 bases; junction bases outside the gene matches: 9. The CDR3 is 14 amino acids. As DNA, the CDR3 is TGTGCCATCAGTACCGGGACAGCTCGGGACGAGCAGTACTTC. Its protein is CAISTGTARDEQYF.

The V and J genes are TRBV2 and TRBJ2-1, with 9 positions matching TRBD2. J lost 2 bases, V lost 5 bases, and 7 bases had no gene match. The CDR3 is made up of 16 amino acids. CDR1 is SNHLY, CDR2 FYNNEI, per germline. DNA for the CDR3: TGTGCCAGCAGTCTCGATAGCGGGGGCGCCTACAATGAGCAGTTCTTC. This sequence encodes CASSLDSGGAYNEQFF.

The rearrangement uses TRBV5-1 and TRBJ2-5; D not certain. CDR3 length: 13 residues. CDR1 SGHRS and CDR2 YFSETQ come from the germline V gene. Trimming took off 1 base at V and 5 bases at J, with 9 bases between the two ends. The CDR3 DNA follows: TGCGCCAGCAGCTTGATGGCAGATGAGACCCAGTACTTC. This gives the protein CASSLMADETQYF.

The chain joins TRBV7-8 to TRBJ1-3, with D possibly matching TRBD1 (5 bases). V was clipped by 0 bases and J by 2 bases, with 17 bases between them. Germline CDR1 reads SGHVS; CDR2 reads FQNEAQ. This CDR3 comprises 18 residues. DNA for the CDR3: TGTGCCAGCAGCTTAGCGGGACTTCTCGTCGCCCCTGGAAACACCATATATTTT. This gives the protein CASSLAGLLVAPGNTIYF. Supplemented by reference TRBV7-8 and TRBJ1-3, the full variable domain reads GAGVSQSPRYKVAKRGQDVALRCDPISGHVSLFWYQQALGQGPEFLTYFQNEAQLDKSGLPSDRFFAERPEGSVSTLKIQRTQQEDSAVYLCASSLAGLLVAPGNTIYFGEGSWLTVV.

This clone was seen a few times. The chain couples TRBV6-5 to TRBJ2-7; the match to TRBD1 covers 7 bases. The CDR3 spans 14 residues. Germline CDR1 reads MNHEY; CDR2 reads SVGAGI. J gave up 0 bases and V 5 bases, and 4 bases lay outside the gene matches. The CDR3 loop is CASSKGGFSYEQYF. Written as DNA, the CDR3 is TGTGCCAGCAGTAAAGGGGGCTTCTCCTACGAGCAGTACTTC.

This clone was seen more than once but under ten times. The chain has TRBV5-1 and TRBJ2-1; perhaps TRBD2 as D (6 bases). Trimming shortened V by 4 bases and J by 7 bases, and 12 bases separated the two germline ends. CDR1 SGHRS and CDR2 YFSETQ come from the germline V gene. CDR3 length: 13 amino acids. In nucleotides, the CDR3 is TGCGCCAGCAGCATACTAGCTGAGAATGAGCAGTTCTTC. Translating it yields CASSILAENEQFF.